This T cell receptor (beta chain) was profiled in a study of shared clonotypes between healthy human individuals. Study-wide findings and caveats: Blood was the only sampled material, and tissue repertoires likely differ.

The method was immunoSEQ multiplex PCR; TCRdb's version includes in-frame clones alone and lacks a portion of them. The table has about half a million clones, roughly 80% seen once; the top ten hold roughly 12%. The germline CDR1 and CDR2 sequences are ENHRY and SYGVKD. The V end was cut by 2 bases, the J end by 4 bases, with 6 bases between. CDR3 length equals 12 residues. As for this clone: Its specificity is unknown.

The chain links TRBV10-3 to TRBJ2-7; no reliable D call. Material for sequencing was PBMCs. This TCR was recovered from a woman between 35 and 50 years old in good health. Some clones in this sample may be carry-over from other donors' samples. CDR3 DNA sequence: TGTGCCATCAGTGAGATACTATACGAGCAGTACTTC. Protein sequence: CAISEILYEQYF.